The present T cell receptor beta chain was sequenced within a study of CD8 T cells in ankylosing spondylitis. This clonotype showed up just a few times. Its antigen remains unidentified. One entry per CDR3 protein results from TCRdb running MiXCR on the 5' RACE reads. This table holds under 250,000 distinct CDR3 sequences, about 10% found once. V shed 4 bases, J shed 1 base, and the junction held 3 bases outside the gene matches. CDR3 size: 14 residues. From germline, CDR1 is SGHKS and CDR2 YYEKEE (reference sequence). Whole-study findings and limits: Significantly higher representation of disease-linked clones was reported for matched ankylosing spondylitis synovial fluid. With a CD8+ phenotype, disease-linked clones were relatively rare in peripheral blood. Ankylosing spondylitis blood seemed to carry a telltale TCR beta motif made of several highly homologous variants.

This receptor was obtained from a male donor with ankylosing spondylitis or in good health (not recorded which). The rearrangement links TRBV5-5 to TRBJ2-7; 9 nucleotides agree with TRBD1. Sequences were obtained from blood, either unsorted or a sorted T cell fraction (not recorded which). The CDR3 loop reads CASSIQGASYEQYF. CDR3 coding DNA: TGTGCCAGCAGCATACAGGGGGCATCCTACGAGCAGTACTTC.